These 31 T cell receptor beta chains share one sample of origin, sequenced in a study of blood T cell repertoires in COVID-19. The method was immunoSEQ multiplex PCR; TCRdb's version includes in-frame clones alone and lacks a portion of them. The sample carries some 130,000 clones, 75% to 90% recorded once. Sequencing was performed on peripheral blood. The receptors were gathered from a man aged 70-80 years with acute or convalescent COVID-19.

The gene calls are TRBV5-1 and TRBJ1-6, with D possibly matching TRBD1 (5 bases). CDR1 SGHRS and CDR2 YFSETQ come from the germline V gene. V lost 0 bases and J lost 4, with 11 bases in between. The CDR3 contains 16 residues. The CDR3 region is CASSLGQGLYNSPLHF. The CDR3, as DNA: TGCGCCAGCAGCTTGGGTCAGGGCTTGTATAATTCACCCCTCCACTTT.

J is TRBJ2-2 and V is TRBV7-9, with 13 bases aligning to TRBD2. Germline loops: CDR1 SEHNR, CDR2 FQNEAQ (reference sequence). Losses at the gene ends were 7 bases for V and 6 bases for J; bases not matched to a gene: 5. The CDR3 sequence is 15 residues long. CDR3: CASTALAGGSGELFF. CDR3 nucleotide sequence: TGTGCCAGCACCGCACTAGCGGGGGGGTCCGGGGAGCTGTTTTTT.

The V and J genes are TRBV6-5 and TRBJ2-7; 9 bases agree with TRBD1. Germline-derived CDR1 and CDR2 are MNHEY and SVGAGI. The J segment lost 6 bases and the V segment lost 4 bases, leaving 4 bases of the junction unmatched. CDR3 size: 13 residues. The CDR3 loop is CASSSYRGREQYF. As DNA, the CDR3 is TGTGCCAGCAGTTCCTACAGGGGGCGCGAGCAGTACTTC.

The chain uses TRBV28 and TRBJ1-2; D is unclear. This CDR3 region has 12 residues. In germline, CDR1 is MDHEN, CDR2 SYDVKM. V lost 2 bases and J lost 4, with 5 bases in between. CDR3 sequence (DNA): TGTGCCAGCAGTTTAAGGAGCTATGGCTACACCTTC. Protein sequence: CASSLRSYGYTF.

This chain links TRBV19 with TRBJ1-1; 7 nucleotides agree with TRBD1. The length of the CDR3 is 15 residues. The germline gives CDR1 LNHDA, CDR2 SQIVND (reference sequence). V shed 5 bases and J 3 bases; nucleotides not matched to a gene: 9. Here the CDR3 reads CASSPKTGPHTEAFF. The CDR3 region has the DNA TGTGCCAGTAGTCCTAAGACAGGGCCTCACACTGAAGCTTTCTTT.

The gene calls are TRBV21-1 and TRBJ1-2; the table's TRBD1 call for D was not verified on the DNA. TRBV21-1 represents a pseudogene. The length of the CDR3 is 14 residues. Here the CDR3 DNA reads TGTGCCAGCCCTTCCTTACAGGGTAACTATGGCTACACCTTC. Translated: CASPSLQGNYGYTF.

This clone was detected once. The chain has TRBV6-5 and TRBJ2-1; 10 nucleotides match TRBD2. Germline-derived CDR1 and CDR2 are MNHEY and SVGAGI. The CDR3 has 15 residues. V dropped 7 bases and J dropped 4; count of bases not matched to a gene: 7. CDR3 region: CASTLTSGIYNEQFF. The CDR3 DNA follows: TGTGCCAGCACTCTAACTAGCGGGATTTACAATGAGCAGTTCTTC.

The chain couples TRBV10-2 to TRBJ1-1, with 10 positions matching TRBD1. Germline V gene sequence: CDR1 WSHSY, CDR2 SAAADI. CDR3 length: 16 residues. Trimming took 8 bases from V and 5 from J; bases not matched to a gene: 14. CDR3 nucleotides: TGCGCCAGCTCCGACCCACGACAGGGGGCCAGGACTGAAGCTTTCTTT. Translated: CASSDPRQGARTEAFF.

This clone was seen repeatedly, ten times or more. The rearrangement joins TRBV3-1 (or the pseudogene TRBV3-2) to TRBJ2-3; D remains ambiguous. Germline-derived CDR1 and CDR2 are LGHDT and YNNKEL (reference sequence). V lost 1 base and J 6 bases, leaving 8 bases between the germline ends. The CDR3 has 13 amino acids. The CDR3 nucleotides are TGTGCCAGCAGCCAAGGAGCAACGGATACGCAGTATTTT. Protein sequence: CASSQGATDTQYF.

CDR3: CASSKPGGAYLEQFF. CDR3 nucleotide sequence: TGTGCCAGCAGCAAACCGGGGGGGGCCTATCTTGAGCAGTTCTTC. The genes are TRBV21-1 and TRBJ2-1; the D call TRBD2 from the table was never checked on the DNA. TRBV21-1 is flagged as a pseudogene. The CDR3 contains 15 residues.

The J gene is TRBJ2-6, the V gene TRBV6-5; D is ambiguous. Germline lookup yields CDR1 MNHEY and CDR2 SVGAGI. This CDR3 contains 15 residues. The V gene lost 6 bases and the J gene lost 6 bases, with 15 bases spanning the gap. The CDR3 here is CASSLTLALANVLTF. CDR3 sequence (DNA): TGTGCCAGCAGCCTGACACTTGCCTTGGCCAACGTCCTGACTTTC.

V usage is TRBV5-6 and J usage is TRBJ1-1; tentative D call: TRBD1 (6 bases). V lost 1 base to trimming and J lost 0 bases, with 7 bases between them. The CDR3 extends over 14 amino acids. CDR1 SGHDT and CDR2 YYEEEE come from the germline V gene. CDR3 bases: TGTGCCAGCAGCTTGCACAGGGTGAACACTGAAGCTTTCTTT. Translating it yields CASSLHRVNTEAFF.

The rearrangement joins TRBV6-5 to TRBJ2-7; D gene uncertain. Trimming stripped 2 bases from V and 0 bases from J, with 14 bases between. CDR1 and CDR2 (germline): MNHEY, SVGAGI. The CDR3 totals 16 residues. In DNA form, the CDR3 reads TGTGCCAGCAGTTACGCTTCGCACAGCAGCTCCTACGAGCAGTACTTC. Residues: CASSYASHSSSYEQYF.

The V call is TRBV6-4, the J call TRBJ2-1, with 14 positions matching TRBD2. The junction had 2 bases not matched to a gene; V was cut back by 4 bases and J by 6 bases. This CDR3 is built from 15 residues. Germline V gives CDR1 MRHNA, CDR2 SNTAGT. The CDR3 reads CASSATSGGANEQFF. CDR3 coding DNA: TGTGCCAGCAGTGCGACTAGCGGGGGGGCCAATGAGCAGTTCTTC.

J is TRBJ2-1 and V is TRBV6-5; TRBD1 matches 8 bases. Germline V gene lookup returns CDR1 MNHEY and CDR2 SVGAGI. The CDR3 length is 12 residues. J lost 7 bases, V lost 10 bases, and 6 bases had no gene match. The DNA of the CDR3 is TGTGCCACCGGACAGGGTCGGAATGAGCAGTTCTTC. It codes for CATGQGRNEQFF.

In nucleotides, the CDR3 is TGTGCCAGCAGCTTTCTCGGGACAGGGGGGCTCGACGAGCAGTACTTC. Its protein product is CASSFLGTGGLDEQYF. This chain links TRBV12-1 with TRBJ2-7; TRBD1, the D gene given by the table, was not confirmed from the DNA. TRBV12-1 is reported as a pseudogene. This CDR3 region has 16 residues.

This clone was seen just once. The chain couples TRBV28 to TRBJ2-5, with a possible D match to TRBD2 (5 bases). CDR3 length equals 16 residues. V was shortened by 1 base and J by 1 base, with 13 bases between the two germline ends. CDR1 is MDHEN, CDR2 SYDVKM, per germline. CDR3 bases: TGTGCCAGCAGTTTATTTTCCAGCGGCAGCCAAGAGACCCAGTACTTC. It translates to CASSLFSSGSQETQYF.

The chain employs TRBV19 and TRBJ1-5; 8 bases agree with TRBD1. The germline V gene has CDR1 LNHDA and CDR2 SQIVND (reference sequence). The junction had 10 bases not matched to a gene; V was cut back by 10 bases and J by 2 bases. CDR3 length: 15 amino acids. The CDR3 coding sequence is TGTGCCACCAGGACAGGGAGAAACGGCAATCAGCCCCAGCATTTT. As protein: CATRTGRNGNQPQHF. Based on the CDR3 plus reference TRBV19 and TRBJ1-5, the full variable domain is DGGITQSPKYLFRKEGQNVTLSCEQNLNHDAMYWYRQDPGQGLRLIYYSQIVNDFQKGDIAEGYSVSREKKESFPLTVTSAQKNPTAFYLCATRTGRNGNQPQHFGDGTRLSIL.

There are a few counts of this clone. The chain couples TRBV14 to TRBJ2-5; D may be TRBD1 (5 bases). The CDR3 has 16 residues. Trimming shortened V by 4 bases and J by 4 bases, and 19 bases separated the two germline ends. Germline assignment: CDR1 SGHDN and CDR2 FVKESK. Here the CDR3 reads CASSPLGPPLGETQYF. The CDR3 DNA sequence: TGTGCCAGCAGCCCTTTGGGGCCACCATTGGGAGAGACCCAGTACTTC.

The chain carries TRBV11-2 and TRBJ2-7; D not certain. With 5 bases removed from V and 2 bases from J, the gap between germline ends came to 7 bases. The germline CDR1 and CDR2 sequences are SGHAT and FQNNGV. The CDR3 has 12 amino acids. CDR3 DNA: TGTGCCAGCAGCCCCCGCGCCTACGAGCAGTACTTC. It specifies CASSPRAYEQYF.

DNA for the CDR3: TGTGCCATCAGTGGGGGGACTAGCGGGTCCTACAATGAGCAGTTCTTC. As protein: CAISGGTSGSYNEQFF. V usage is TRBV10-3 and J usage is TRBJ2-1, with 12 bases that match TRBD2. The length of the CDR3 is 16 residues. The germline V gene has CDR1 ENHRY and CDR2 SYGVKD. The V gene end was trimmed by 4 bases and the J gene end by 1 base; junction bases not matched to a gene: 2.

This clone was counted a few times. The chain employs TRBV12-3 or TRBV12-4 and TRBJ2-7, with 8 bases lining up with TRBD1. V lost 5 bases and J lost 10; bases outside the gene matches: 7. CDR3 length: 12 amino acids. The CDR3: CASSIDRGGQYF. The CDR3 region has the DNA TGTGCCAGCAGTATCGACAGGGGAGGCCAGTACTTC.

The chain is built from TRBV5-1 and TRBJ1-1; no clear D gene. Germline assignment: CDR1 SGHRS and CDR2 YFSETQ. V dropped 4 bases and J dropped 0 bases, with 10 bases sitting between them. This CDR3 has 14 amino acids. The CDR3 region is CASSRAEVNTEAFF. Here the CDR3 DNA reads TGCGCCAGCAGCCGAGCGGAGGTGAACACTGAAGCTTTCTTT.

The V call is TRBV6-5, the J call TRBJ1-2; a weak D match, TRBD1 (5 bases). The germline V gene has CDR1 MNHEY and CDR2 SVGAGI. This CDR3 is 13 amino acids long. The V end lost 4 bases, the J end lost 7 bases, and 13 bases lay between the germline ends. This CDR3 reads CASSWGLSAGYTF. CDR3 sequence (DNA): TGTGCCAGCAGTTGGGGCCTGAGTGCTGGCTACACCTTC.

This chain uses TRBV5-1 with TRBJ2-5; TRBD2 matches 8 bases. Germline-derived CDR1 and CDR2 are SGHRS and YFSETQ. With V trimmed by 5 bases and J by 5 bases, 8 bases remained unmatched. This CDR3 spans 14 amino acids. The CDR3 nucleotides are TGCGCCAGCAGACCAGGGACTAGGGCCGAGACCCAGTACTTC. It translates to CASRPGTRAETQYF.

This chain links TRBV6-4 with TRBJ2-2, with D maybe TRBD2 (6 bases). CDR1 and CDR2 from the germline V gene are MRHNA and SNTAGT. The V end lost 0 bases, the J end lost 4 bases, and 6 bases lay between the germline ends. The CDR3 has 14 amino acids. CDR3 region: CASSDSTSTGELFF. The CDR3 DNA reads TGTGCCAGCAGTGACTCGACTAGCACCGGGGAGCTGTTTTTT.

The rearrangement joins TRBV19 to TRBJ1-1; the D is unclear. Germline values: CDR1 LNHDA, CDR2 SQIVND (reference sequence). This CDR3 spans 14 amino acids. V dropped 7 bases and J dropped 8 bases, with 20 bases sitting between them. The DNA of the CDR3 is TGTGCCAGTACCCATAGGCGGCAGACGGGGGAAGCTTTCTTT. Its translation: CASTHRRQTGEAFF.

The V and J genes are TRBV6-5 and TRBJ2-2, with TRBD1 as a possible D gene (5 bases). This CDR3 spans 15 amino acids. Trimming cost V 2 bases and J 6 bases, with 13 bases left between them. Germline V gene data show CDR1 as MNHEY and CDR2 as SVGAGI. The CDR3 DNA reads TGTGCCAGCAGTTACAGACACACAGGTGCCGGGGAGCTGTTTTTT. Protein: CASSYRHTGAGELFF.

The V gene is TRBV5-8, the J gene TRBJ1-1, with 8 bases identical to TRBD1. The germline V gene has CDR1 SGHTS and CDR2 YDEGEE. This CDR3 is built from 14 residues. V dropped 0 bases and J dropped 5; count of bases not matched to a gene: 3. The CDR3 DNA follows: TGTGCCAGCAGCTTGGCAGGGGGCGGGACTGAAGCTTTCTTT. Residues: CASSLAGGGTEAFF.

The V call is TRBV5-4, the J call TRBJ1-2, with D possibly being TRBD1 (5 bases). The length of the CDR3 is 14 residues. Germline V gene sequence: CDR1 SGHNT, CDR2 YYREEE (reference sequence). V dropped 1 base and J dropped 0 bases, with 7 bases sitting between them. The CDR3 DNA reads TGTGCCAGCAGCTTGCCAGGGACTAACTATGGCTACACCTTC. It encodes CASSLPGTNYGYTF. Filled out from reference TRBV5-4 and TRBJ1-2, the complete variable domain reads ETGVTQSPTHLIKTRGQQVTLRCSSQSGHNTVSWYQQALGQGPQFIFQYYREEENGRGNFPPRFSGLQFPNYSSELNVNALELDDSALYLCASSLPGTNYGYTFGSGTRLTVV.

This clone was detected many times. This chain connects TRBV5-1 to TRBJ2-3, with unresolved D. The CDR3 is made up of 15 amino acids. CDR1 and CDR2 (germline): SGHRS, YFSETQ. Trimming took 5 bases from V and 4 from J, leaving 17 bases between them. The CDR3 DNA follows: TGCGCCAGCAGAAATGTAGGCGGAGTTGCAGATACGCAGTATTTT. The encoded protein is CASRNVGGVADTQYF.